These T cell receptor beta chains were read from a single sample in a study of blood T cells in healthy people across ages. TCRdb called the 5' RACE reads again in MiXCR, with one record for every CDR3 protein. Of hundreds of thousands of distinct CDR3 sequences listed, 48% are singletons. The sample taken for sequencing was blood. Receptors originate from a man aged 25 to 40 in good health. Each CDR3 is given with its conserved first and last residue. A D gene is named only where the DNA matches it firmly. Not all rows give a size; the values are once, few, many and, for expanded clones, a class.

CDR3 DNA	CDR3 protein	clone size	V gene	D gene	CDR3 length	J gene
TGTGCCAGCAGCACCCCGGGACTGGGCTACAATGAGCAGTTCTTC	CASSTPGLGYNEQFF	NA	TRBV28	NA	15	TRBJ2-1
TGCAGCGTACGAGAGGGCACTGAAGCTTTCTTT	CSVREGTEAFF	NA	TRBV29-1	NA	11	TRBJ1-1
TGTGCCAGCAGCGTAGCCGGGGTCGGGGGTACGCAGTATTTT	CASSVAGVGGTQYF	few	TRBV9	NA	14	TRBJ2-3
TGTGCCAGCAGCCGGCCGGGCGGGGTCTACAATGAGCAGTTCTTC	CASSRPGGVYNEQFF	few	TRBV7-2	NA	15	TRBJ2-1
TGTGCCAGCAGTTCCCTGGGGGGGGGCGAGGAGCAGTTCTTC	CASSSLGGGEEQFF	few	TRBV6-5	NA	14	TRBJ2-1
TGTGCCAGCAGACCCCGGGGGGCGCGGATTAATTCACCCCTCCACTTT	CASRPRGARINSPLHF	NA	TRBV6-1	NA	16	TRBJ1-6
TGTGCCAGCACTCGGACAGTGACTAATTCACCCCTCCACTTT	CASTRTVTNSPLHF	NA	TRBV6-2/TRBV6-3	NA	14	TRBJ1-6
TGCGCCAGCAGCCAAGATGGGGTGGAAGGCTTTTACGAGCAGTACTTC	CASSQDGVEGFYEQYF	NA	TRBV4-3	NA	16	TRBJ2-7
TGTGCCAGCAATTTACTGGAAGATACGCAGTATTTT	CASNLLEDTQYF	few	TRBV6-1	NA	12	TRBJ2-3
TGTGCCAGCAGTCCCCCGGGGGGTTACAATGAGCAGTTCTTC	CASSPPGGYNEQFF	many	TRBV12-3/TRBV12-4	TRBD2	14	TRBJ2-1
NA	CSARRAGTVSYEQYF	NA	TRBV20-1	NA	15	TRBJ2-7
TGTGCCAGCAGAAAGACAGGTGCCAAAAACATTCAGTACTTC	CASRKTGAKNIQYF	NA	TRBV27	NA	14	TRBJ2-4
TGTGCCAGCAGCCAGAGGGCACTTGAAGCTTTCTTT	CASSQRALEAFF	NA	TRBV11-2	NA	12	TRBJ1-1
TGTGCCAGCAGCCAAGTAGGGGGGGTAGATGAGCAGTACTTC	CASSQVGGVDEQYF	NA	TRBV4-2	NA	14	TRBJ2-5
TGTGCCAGCAGTTTAGGTGGGAGGGGTGAAGCTTTCTTT	CASSLGGRGEAFF	NA	TRBV28	NA	13	TRBJ1-1
TGTGCCAGCAGCGCTTCGGGACAGCATAGCTCCTATAATTCACCCCTCCACTTT	CASSASGQHSSYNSPLHF	few	TRBV7-9	TRBD1	18	TRBJ1-6
TGTGCCAGCAGCTCACAGGGGTCCCCCAGGGGCTACACCTTC	CASSSQGSPRGYTF	few	TRBV7-2	TRBD1	14	TRBJ1-2
TGTGCCAGCAGCGTAGAAGTTAGCCAAGAGACCCAGTTCTTC	CASSVEVSQETQFF	NA	TRBV9	NA	14	TRBJ2-1
TGTGCCAGCACTCCAGTGGGACAGTCCTACGAGCAGTACTTC	CASTPVGQSYEQYF	NA	TRBV28	TRBD1	14	TRBJ2-7
TGTGCCTCAGGCGGGCCAGAAACCGCCTACGAGCAGTACTTC	CASGGPETAYEQYF	NA	TRBV10-3	NA	14	TRBJ2-7
TGTGCCAGCAGTCCCAGGGGAGACACCGGGGAGCTGTTTTTT	CASSPRGDTGELFF	NA	TRBV6-2/TRBV6-3	NA	14	TRBJ2-2
TGCGCCAGCAGCCAAGATGGCAGCGGGGGAGAGACCCAGTACTTC	CASSQDGSGGETQYF	NA	TRBV4-1	TRBD2	15	TRBJ2-5
TGCGCCAGCAGGCGGGGGCGCAACGACGAGCAGTACTTC	CASRRGRNDEQYF	NA	TRBV5-1	NA	13	TRBJ2-7
TGTGCCAGCAGCCTTGGTGTAGGAAACTATGGCTACACCTTC	CASSLGVGNYGYTF	NA	TRBV5-5	NA	14	TRBJ1-2
TGTGCCAGCAGCCCGTTGGGGCAGAACACCGGGGAGCTGTTTTTT	CASSPLGQNTGELFF	NA	TRBV9	NA	15	TRBJ2-2
TGTGCCAGCAGATTGACAGGGCACTATGGCTACACCTTC	CASRLTGHYGYTF	NA	TRBV6-5	TRBD1	13	TRBJ1-2
TGCAGTGCCTCTAGCGGGGAGACCAGCTCCTACAATGAGCAGTTCTTC	CSASSGETSSYNEQFF	NA	TRBV20-1	TRBD2	16	TRBJ2-1
TGTGCCAGCAGCCCCGGGCAGGCCTCGAGCTCCTACAATGAGCAGTTCTTC	CASSPGQASSSYNEQFF	few	TRBV7-9	NA	17	TRBJ2-1
TGTGCCAGCAGACCGGGACAGGGGGCAAACTATGGCTACACCTTC	CASRPGQGANYGYTF	NA	TRBV6-2/TRBV6-3	TRBD1	15	TRBJ1-2
TGTGCCAGCAGTGACTCGAGGGGAGCGGGGGGCGTCGCCGGGGAGCTGTTTTTT	CASSDSRGAGGVAGELFF	NA	TRBV6-4	TRBD2	18	TRBJ2-2
TGTGCCAGCAGCTTAGGGCCGGGACAGGGGTCCTCACCCCTCCACTTT	CASSLGPGQGSSPLHF	many	TRBV7-6	TRBD1	16	TRBJ1-6
TGCAGTGCTAGGGCAGGGGCCCCAGATACGCAGTATTTT	CSARAGAPDTQYF	NA	TRBV20-1	NA	13	TRBJ2-3
TGTGCCAGCAGCTCAACCGGGATGGGGAACTATGGCTACACCTTC	CASSSTGMGNYGYTF	once	TRBV6-6	NA	15	TRBJ1-2
TGTGCCAGCAGTCCGGCTAGCGGGGTGTTCCCAGATATGCAGTATTTT	CASSPASGVFPDMQYF	NA	TRBV12-3/TRBV12-4	TRBD2	16	TRBJ2-3
TGTGCCAGCAGCTTAAATTCAGGGGCGAACTCCTACAATGAGCAGTTCTTC	CASSLNSGANSYNEQFF	many	TRBV11-1	NA	17	TRBJ2-1
TGTGCCAGCAGCCAAAGACGACTAGCGGGGGGCTCGACAGATACGCAGTATTTT	CASSQRRLAGGSTDTQYF	many	TRBV3-1	TRBD2	18	TRBJ2-3
TGTGCCACCAGCACAGGGGACGCCTACAATGAGCAGTTCTTC	CATSTGDAYNEQFF	NA	TRBV15	NA	14	TRBJ2-1
TGTGCCAGCAGCCTCAGGGACAGTATCACCATATCGGATCAATACGAGCAGTACTTC	CASSLRDSITISDQYEQYF	NA	TRBV7-2	TRBD1	19	TRBJ2-7
TGTGCCAGCAGCCGTGGGACCTCGGGGTACGAGCAGTACTTC	CASSRGTSGYEQYF	many	TRBV5-1	NA	14	TRBJ2-7
TGTGCCAGCAGTTTAGGCCCCGGGGATTCACCCCTCCACTTT	CASSLGPGDSPLHF	NA	TRBV28	NA	14	TRBJ1-6
TGTGCCAGCAGCTTCGGGGAATTCTACACTGAAGCTTTCTTT	CASSFGEFYTEAFF	NA	TRBV7-2	NA	14	TRBJ1-1
TGTGCCAGCGAGAGGGGGGCCCATGATGTGGATGAGCAGTTCTTC	CASERGAHDVDEQFF	NA	TRBV7-9	NA	15	TRBJ2-1
TGCAGCGCGGGAACCCTATACAATGAGCAGTTCTTC	CSAGTLYNEQFF	NA	TRBV29-1	NA	12	TRBJ2-1
TGTGCCAGCACCAGTCGAACCCCCTCCACGAAGCAGTACTTC	CASTSRTPSTKQYF	NA	TRBV27	NA	14	TRBJ2-7
TGTGCCAGCAGCTTAAAAGGGATTTTTGGAAACACCATATATTTT	CASSLKGIFGNTIYF	NA	TRBV7-3	NA	15	TRBJ1-3
TGTGCCAGCAGTGTTCCCCCGGGATATGGCTACACCTTC	CASSVPPGYGYTF	NA	TRBV6-1	NA	13	TRBJ1-2
TGTGCCAGCAGCTTAGTAGGGACTAGCCCCACAGATACGCAGTATTTT	CASSLVGTSPTDTQYF	NA	TRBV7-2	TRBD2	16	TRBJ2-3
TGCAGTGCTAGAGATCAGGGGGCGGAAAAATCCTACGAGCAGTACTTC	CSARDQGAEKSYEQYF	NA	TRBV20-1	TRBD1	16	TRBJ2-7
TGTGCCAGCAGTCCCCTCAACGTCCTGACTTTC	CASSPLNVLTF	few	TRBV12-3/TRBV12-4	NA	11	TRBJ2-6
TGTGCCAGCGACCAGGGAGTTGCGGGCACTGAAGCTTTCTTT	CASDQGVAGTEAFF	NA	TRBV28	NA	14	TRBJ1-1
TGCGCCAGCAGCCAAGAGGGCGGGGGGGGTACAGATACGCAGTATTTT	CASSQEGGGGTDTQYF	NA	TRBV4-3	TRBD2	16	TRBJ2-3
TGTGCCAGCAGTTTTAGCGGGAGTAAGGAGACCCAGTACTTC	CASSFSGSKETQYF	NA	TRBV12-3/TRBV12-4	TRBD2	14	TRBJ2-5
TGCGCCAGCAGCTTGGTCGGGTCAGGGAAAGATACGCAGTATTTT	CASSLVGSGKDTQYF	NA	TRBV5-1	NA	15	TRBJ2-3
TGTGCCAGCAGCCCACCGGGACAGGTTATCAATGAGCAGTACTTC	CASSPPGQVINEQYF	NA	TRBV7-9	TRBD1	15	TRBJ2-7
TGTGCCAGCAGCCGACAGGGGGCAGCAGATACGCAGTATTTT	CASSRQGAADTQYF	NA	TRBV7-2	TRBD1	14	TRBJ2-3
TGTGCCAGCAGCTTTAGAACCGGGTGGGGCACTGAAGCTTTCTTT	CASSFRTGWGTEAFF	NA	TRBV5-6	NA	15	TRBJ1-1
TGTGCCAGCAGTTTGGGGGGAATAGCGGGGCCTGGGGAGCTGTTTTTT	CASSLGGIAGPGELFF	NA	TRBV12-3/TRBV12-4	TRBD2	16	TRBJ2-2
TGTGCCAGCAGCTACGGACAGCACCCCTCTGGAAACACCATATATTTT	CASSYGQHPSGNTIYF	NA	TRBV7-6	NA	16	TRBJ1-3
TGCAGCGTTGCTCAGTACAATGAGCAGTTCTTC	CSVAQYNEQFF	few	TRBV29-1	NA	11	TRBJ2-1
TGTGCCAGCAGTCTACAGGGGGGGGCAGATACGCAGTATTTT	CASSLQGGADTQYF	NA	TRBV12-3/TRBV12-4	NA	14	TRBJ2-3